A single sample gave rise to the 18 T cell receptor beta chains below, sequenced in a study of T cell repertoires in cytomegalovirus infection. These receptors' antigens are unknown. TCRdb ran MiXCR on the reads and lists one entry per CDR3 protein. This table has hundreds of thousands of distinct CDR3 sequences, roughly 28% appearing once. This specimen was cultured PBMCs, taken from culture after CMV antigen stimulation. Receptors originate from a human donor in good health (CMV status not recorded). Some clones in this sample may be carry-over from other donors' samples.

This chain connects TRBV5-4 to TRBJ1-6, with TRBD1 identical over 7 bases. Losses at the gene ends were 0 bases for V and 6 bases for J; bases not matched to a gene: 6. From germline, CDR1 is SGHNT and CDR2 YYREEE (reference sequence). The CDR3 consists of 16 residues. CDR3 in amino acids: CASSLEGAPSNSPLHF. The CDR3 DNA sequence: TGTGCCAGCAGCTTGGAGGGGGCGCCGAGTAATTCACCCCTCCACTTT.

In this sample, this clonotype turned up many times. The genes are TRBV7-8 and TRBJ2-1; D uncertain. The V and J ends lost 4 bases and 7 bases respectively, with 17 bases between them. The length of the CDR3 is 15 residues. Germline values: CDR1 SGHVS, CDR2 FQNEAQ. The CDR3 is CASSSLWVSQNEQFF. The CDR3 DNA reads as TGTGCCAGCAGCTCCCTTTGGGTGTCACAGAATGAGCAGTTCTTC. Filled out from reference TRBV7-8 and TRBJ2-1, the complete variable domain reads GAGVSQSPRYKVAKRGQDVALRCDPISGHVSLFWYQQALGQGPEFLTYFQNEAQLDKSGLPSDRFFAERPEGSVSTLKIQRTQQEDSAVYLCASSSLWVSQNEQFFGPGTRLTVL.

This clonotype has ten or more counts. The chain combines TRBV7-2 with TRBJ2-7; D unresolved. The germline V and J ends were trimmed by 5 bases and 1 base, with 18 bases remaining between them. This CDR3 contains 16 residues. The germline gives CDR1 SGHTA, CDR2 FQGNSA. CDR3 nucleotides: TGTGCCAGCAGCCACTCAATGGAGCATATATCCTACGAGCAGTACTTC. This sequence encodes CASSHSMEHISYEQYF.

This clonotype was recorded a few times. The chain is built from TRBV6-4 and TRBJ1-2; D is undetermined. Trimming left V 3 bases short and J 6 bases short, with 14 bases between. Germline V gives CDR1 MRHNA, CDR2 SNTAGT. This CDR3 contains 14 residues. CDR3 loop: CASSESVPKDGYTF. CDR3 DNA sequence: TGTGCCAGCAGTGAGAGCGTCCCCAAGGATGGCTACACCTTC.

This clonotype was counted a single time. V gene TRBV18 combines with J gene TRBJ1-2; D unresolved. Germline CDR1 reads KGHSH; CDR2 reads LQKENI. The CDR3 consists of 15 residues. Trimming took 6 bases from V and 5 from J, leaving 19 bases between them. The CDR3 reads CASSPRDRTVYGYTF. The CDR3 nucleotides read TGTGCCAGCTCCCCCCGGGATCGAACTGTTTATGGCTACACCTTC.

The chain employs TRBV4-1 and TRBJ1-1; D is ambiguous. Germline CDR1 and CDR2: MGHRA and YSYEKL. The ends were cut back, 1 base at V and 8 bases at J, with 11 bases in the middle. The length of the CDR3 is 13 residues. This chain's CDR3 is CASSQGPGPEAFF. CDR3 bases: TGCGCCAGCAGCCAAGGTCCGGGTCCCGAAGCTTTCTTT.

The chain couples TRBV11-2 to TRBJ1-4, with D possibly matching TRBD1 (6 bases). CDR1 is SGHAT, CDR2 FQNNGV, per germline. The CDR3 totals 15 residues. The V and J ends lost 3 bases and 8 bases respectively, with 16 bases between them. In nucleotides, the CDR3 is TGTGCCAGCAGCTTGGTCCCGGGGGCGGGGGAAAAACTGTTTTTT. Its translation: CASSLVPGAGEKLFF.

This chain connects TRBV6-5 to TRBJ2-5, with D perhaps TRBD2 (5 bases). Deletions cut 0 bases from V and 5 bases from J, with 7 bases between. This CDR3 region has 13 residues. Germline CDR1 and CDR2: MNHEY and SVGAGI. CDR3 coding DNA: TGTGCCAGCAGTTACTCCCGGGGTGAGACCCAGTACTTC. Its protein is CASSYSRGETQYF.

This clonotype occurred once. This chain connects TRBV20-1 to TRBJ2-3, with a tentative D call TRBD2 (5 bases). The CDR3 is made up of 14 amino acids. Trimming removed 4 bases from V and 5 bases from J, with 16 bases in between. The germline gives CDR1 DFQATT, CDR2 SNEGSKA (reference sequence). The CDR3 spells CSAKPSRRGDTQYF. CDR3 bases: TGCAGTGCTAAACCTTCCCGACGGGGAGATACGCAGTATTTT.

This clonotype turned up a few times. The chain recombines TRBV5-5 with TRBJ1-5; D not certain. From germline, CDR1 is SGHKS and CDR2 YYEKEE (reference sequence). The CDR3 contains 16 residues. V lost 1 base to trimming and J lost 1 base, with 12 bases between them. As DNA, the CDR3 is TGTGCCAGCAGCTTGAAATCTCTCCCCAGCAATCAGCCCCAGCATTTT. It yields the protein CASSLKSLPSNQPQHF.

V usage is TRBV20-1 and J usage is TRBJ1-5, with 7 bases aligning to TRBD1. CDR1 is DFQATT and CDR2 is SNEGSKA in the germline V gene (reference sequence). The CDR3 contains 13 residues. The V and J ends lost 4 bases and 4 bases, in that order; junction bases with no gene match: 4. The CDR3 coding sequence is TGCAGTGCTAACCGGGACAGAAATCAGCCCCAGCATTTT. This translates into CSANRDRNQPQHF.

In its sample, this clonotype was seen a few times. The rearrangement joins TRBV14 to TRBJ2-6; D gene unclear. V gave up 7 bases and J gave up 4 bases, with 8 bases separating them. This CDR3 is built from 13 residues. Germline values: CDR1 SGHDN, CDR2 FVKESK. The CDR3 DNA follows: TGTGCCAGCACCACGGCAGGGGCCAACGTCCTGACTTTC. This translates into CASTTAGANVLTF.

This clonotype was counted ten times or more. The CDR3 DNA follows: TGTGCCAGCAGTGACGGGGCGACAGGGACGGTGGAGACCCAGTACTTC. It is translated as CASSDGATGTVETQYF. The chain couples TRBV2 to TRBJ2-5; 7 nucleotides align to TRBD1. The junction had 12 bases not matched to a gene; V was cut back by 3 bases and J by 5 bases. CDR1 SNHLY and CDR2 FYNNEI come from the germline V gene. This CDR3 has 16 residues.

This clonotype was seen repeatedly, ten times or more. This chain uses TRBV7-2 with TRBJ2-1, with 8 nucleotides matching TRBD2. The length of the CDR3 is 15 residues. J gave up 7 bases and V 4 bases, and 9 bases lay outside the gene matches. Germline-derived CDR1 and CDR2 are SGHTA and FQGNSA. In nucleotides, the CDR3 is TGTGCCAGCAGCTCCTTGGCGGGAGGACTGAATGAGCAGTTCTTC. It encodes CASSSLAGGLNEQFF.

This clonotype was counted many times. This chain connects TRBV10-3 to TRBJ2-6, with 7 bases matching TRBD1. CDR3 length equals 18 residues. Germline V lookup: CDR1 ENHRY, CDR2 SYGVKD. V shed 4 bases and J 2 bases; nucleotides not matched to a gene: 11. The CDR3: CAISGYGTASTGANVLTF. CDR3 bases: TGTGCCATCAGTGGGTACGGGACAGCTAGCACTGGGGCCAACGTCCTGACTTTC.

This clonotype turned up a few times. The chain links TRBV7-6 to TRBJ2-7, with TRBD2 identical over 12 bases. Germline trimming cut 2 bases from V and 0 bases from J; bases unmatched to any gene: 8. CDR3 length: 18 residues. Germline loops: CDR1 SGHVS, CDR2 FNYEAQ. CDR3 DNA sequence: TGTGCCAGCAGCTTATTCGCTAGCGGGGGGGATTACTCCTACGAGCAGTACTTC. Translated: CASSLFASGGDYSYEQYF.

The CDR3 DNA reads as TGTGCCAGCAGCTTGGACAGGGGCGAAGGAAACACCATATATTTT. Translated: CASSLDRGEGNTIYF. The chain is built from TRBV5-4 and TRBJ1-3, with 7 bases fitting TRBD1. The CDR3 has 15 residues. Germline V gene data show CDR1 as SGHNT and CDR2 as YYREEE (reference sequence). Trimming took 0 bases from V and 4 from J; bases not matched to a gene: 4.

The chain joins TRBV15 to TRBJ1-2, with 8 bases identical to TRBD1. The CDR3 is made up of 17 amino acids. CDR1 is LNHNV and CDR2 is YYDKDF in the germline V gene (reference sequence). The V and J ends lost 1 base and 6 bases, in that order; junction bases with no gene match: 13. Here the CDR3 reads CATSRVPPGDRGNGYTF. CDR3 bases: TGTGCCACCAGCAGAGTCCCCCCTGGAGACAGGGGAAATGGCTACACCTTC.